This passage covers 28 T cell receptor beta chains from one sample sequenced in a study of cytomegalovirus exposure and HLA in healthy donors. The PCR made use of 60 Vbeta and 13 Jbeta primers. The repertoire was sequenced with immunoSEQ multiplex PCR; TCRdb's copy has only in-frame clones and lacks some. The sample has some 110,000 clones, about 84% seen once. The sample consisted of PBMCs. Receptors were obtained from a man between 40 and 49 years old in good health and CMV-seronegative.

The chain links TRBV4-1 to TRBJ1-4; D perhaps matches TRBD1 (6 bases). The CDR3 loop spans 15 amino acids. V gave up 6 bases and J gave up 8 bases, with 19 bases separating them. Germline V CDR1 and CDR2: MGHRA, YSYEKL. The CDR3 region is CASRPSGGAREKLFF. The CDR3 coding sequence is TGCGCCAGCAGGCCCTCGGGGGGGGCGCGAGAAAAACTGTTTTTT.

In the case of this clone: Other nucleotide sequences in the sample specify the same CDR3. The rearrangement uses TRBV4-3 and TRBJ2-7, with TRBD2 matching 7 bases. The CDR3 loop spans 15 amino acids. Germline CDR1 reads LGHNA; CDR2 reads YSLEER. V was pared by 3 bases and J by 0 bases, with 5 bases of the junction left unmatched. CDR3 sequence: CASSHLAGDSYEQYF. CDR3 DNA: TGCGCCAGCAGCCACCTGGCGGGGGACTCCTACGAGCAGTACTTC.

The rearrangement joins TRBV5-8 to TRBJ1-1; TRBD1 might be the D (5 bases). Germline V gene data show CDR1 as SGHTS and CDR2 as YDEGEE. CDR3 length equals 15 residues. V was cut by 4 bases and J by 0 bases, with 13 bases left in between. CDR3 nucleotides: TGTGCCAGCAGCCACCGGTGGGGGGTGAACACTGAAGCTTTCTTT. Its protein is CASSHRWGVNTEAFF.

Written as DNA, the CDR3 is TGCGCCAGCAGCCTCAAAAGAGGGGAGACCCAGTACTTC. Its translation: CASSLKRGETQYF. This chain joins TRBV5-1 and TRBJ2-5, with D perhaps TRBD2 (5 bases). Trimming took 4 bases from V and 5 from J, leaving 12 bases between them. This CDR3 comprises 13 residues. Germline values: CDR1 SGHRS, CDR2 YFSETQ.

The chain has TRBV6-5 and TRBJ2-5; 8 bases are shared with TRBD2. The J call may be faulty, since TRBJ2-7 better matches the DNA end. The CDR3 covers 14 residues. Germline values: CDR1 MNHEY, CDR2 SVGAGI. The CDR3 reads CASRNERGSYEQYF. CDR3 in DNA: TGTGCCAGCAGAAACGAGCGGGGGTCCTACGAGCAGTACTTC.

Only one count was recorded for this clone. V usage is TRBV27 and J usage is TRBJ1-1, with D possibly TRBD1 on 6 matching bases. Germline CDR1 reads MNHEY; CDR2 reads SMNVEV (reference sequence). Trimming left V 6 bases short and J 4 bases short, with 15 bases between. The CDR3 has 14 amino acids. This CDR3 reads CASRAGERRTEAFF. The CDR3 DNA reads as TGTGCCAGCAGGGCAGGGGAGAGGCGCACTGAAGCTTTCTTT.

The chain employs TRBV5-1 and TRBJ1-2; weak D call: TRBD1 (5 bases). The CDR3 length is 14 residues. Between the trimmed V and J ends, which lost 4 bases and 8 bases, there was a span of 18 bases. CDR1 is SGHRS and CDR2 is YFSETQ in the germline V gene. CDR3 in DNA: TGCGCCAGCAGCCCTGACAAGCCTGGGGGGGGCTACACCTTC. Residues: CASSPDKPGGGYTF.

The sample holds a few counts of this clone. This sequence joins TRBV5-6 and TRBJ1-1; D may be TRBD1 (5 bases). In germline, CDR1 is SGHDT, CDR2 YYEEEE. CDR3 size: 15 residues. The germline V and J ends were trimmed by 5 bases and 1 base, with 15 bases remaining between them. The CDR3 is CASRVYGRENTEAFF. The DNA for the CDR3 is TGTGCCAGCAGAGTATACGGCAGGGAGAACACTGAAGCTTTCTTT.

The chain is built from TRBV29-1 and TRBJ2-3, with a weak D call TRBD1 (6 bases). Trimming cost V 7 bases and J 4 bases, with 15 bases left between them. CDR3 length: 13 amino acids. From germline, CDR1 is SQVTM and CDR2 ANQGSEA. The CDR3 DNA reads TGCAGCGATTTGGGGGCAGGGGCAGATACGCAGTATTTT. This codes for CSDLGAGADTQYF.

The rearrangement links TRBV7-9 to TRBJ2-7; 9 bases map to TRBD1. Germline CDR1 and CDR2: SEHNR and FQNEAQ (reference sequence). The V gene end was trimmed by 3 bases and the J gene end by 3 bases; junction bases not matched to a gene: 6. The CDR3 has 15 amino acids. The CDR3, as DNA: TGTGCCAGCAGCTTTCCCGGGACAGGGAACTACGAGCAGTACTTC. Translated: CASSFPGTGNYEQYF.

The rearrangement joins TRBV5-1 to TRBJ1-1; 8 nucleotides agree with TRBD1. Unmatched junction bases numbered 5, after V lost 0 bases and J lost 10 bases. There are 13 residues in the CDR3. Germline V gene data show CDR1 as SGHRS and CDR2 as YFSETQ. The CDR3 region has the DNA TGCGCCAGCAGCTTGGGGCAGGGGGCGCCAGCTTTCTTT. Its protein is CASSLGQGAPAFF.

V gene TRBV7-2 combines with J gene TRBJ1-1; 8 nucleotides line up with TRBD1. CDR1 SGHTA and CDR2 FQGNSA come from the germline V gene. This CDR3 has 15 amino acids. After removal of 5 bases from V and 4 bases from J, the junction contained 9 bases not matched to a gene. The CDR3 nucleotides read TGTGCCAGCAGCGTCCCAGGGGGCGGGACCACTGAAGCTTTCTTT. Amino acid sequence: CASSVPGGGTTEAFF.

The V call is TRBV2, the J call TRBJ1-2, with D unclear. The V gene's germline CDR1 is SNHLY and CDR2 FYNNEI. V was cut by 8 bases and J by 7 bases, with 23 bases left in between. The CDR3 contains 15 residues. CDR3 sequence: CASQVTSGISGGYTF. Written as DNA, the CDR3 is TGTGCCAGCCAGGTTACTTCCGGGATATCAGGTGGCTACACCTTC.

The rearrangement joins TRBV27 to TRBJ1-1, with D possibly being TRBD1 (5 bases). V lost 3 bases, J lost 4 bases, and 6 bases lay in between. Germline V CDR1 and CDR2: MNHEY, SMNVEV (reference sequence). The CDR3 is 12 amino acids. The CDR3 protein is CASSFQGTEAFF. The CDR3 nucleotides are TGTGCCAGCAGTTTTCAGGGCACTGAAGCTTTCTTT.

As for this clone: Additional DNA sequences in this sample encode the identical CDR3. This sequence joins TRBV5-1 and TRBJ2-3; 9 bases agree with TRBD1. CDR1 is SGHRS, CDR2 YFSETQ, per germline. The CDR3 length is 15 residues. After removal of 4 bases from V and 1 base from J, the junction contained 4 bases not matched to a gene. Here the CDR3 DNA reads TGCGCCAGCAGCCCGGGACAGGGCGGCACAGATACGCAGTATTTT. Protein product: CASSPGQGGTDTQYF.

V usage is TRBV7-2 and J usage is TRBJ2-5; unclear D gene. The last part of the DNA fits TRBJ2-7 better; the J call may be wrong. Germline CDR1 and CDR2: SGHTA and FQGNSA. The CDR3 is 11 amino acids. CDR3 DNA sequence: TGTGCCAGCAGATCAACCTACGAGCAGTACTTC. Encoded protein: CASRSTYEQYF.

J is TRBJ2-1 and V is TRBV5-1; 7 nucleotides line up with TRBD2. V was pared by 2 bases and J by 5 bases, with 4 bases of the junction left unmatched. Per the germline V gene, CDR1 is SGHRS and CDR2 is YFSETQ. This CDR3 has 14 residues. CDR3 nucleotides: TGCGCCAGCAGCTTAACGGGGGGTGACAATGAGCAGTTCTTC. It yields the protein CASSLTGGDNEQFF. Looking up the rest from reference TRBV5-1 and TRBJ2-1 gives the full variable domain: KAGVTQTPRYLIKTRGQQVTLSCSPISGHRSVSWYQQTPGQGLQFLFEYFSETQRNKGNFPGRFSGRQFSNSRSEMNVSTLELGDSALYLCASSLTGGDNEQFFGPGTRLTVL.

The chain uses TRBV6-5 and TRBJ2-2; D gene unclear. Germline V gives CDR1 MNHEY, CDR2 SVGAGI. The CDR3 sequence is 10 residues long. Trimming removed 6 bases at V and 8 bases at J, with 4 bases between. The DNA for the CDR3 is TGTGCCAGCAGGTCTGGGGAGCTGTTTTTT. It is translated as CASRSGELFF.

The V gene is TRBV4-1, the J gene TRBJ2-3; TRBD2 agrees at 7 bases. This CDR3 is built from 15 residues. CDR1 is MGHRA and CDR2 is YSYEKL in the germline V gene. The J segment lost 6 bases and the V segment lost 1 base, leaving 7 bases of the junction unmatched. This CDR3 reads CASSQASAGKDTQYF. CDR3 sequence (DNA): TGCGCCAGCAGCCAAGCCTCAGCGGGAAAGGATACGCAGTATTTT.

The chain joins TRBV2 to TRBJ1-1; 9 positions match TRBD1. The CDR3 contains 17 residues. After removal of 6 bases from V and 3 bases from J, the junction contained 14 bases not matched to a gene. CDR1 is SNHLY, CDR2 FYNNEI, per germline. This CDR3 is CASRVDRGIIWDTEAFF. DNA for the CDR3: TGTGCCAGCAGAGTGGACAGGGGAATTATCTGGGACACTGAAGCTTTCTTT.

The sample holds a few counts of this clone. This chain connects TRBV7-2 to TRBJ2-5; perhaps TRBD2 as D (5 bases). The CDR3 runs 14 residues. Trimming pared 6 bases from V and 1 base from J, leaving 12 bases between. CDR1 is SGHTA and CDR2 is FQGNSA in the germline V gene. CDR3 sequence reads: CASSRGLSQETQYF. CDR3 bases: TGTGCCAGCAGTCGAGGGTTATCCCAAGAGACCCAGTACTTC.

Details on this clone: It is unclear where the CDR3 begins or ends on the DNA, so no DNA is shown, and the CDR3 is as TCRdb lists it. The CDR3 loop is CASSEVVAGGNLFF. The chain is built from TRBV2 and TRBJ2-1; no check of the table's D call, TRBD2, against the DNA was made. Germline values: CDR1 SNHLY, CDR2 FYNNEI. The CDR3 sequence runs 14 residues, both termini included.

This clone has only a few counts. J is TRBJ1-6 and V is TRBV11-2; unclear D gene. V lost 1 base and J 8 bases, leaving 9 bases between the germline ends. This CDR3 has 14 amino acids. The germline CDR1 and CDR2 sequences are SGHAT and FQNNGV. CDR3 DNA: TGTGCCAGCAGCTTAGGGGCCCGTCATTCACCCCTCCACTTT. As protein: CASSLGARHSPLHF.

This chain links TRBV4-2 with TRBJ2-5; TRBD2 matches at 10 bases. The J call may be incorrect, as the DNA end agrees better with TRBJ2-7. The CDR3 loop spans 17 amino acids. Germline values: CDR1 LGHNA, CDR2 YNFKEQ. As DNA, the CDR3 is TGTGCCAGCAGCCAAGCGAGTGGACTAGCGGCCTCCTACGAGCAGTACTTC. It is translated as CASSQASGLAASYEQYF.

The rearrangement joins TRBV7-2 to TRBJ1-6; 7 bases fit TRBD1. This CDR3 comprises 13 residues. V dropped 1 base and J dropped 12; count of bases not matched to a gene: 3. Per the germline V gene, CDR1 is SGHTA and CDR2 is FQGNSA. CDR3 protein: CASSLGRDRPLHF. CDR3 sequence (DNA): TGTGCCAGCAGCTTAGGTCGGGACAGACCCCTCCACTTT.

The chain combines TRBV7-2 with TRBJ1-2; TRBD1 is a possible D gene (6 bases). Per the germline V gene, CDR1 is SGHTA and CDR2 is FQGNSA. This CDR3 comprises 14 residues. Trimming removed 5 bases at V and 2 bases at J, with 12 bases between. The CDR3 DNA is TGTGCCAGCAGCCCCGGACAGACGAACTATGGCTACACCTTC. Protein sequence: CASSPGQTNYGYTF.

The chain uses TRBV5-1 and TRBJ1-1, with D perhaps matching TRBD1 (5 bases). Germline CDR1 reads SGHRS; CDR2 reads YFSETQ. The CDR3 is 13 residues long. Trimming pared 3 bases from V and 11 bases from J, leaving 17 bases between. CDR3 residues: CASSYDSPSWAFF. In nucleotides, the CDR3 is TGCGCCAGCAGCTACGACAGTCCTAGTTGGGCTTTCTTT.

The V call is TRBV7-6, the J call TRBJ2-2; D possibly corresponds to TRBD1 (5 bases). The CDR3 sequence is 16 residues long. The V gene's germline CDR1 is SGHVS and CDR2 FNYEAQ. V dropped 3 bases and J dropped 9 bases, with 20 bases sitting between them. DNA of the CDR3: TGTGCCAGCAGCTTTTCAGGGTCGGGTTTTTCCCGGGAGCTGTTTTTT. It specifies CASSFSGSGFSRELFF.